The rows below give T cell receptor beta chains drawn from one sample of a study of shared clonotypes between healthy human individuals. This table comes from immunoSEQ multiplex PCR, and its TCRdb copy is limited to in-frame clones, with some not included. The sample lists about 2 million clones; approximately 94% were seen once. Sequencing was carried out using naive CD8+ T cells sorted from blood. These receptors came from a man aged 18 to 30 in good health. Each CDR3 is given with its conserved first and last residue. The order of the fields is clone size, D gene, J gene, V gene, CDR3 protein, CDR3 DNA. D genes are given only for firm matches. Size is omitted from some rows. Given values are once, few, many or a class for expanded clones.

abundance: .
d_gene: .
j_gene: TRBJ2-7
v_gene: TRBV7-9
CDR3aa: CASSLPTGKYEQYF
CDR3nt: TGTGCCAGCAGCTTACCCACAGGGAAATACGAGCAGTACTTC

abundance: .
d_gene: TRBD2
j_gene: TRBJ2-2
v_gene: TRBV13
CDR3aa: CASSTVRESGGDTGELFF
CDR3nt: TGTGCCAGCTCTACCGTTCGCGAGAGCGGGGGTGACACCGGGGAGCTGTTTTTT

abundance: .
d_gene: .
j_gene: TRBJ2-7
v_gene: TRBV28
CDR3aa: CASSTTHLVTYEQYF
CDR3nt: TGTGCCAGCAGTACGACTCATCTGGTCACCTACGAGCAGTACTTC

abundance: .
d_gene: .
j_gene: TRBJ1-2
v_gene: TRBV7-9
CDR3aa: CASSTEDNYGYTF
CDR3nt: TGTGCCAGCAGCACCGAAGATAACTATGGCTACACCTTC

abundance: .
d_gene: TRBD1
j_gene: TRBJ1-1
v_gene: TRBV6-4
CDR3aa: CASSFIQGGNTEAFF
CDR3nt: TGTGCCAGCAGTTTCATTCAGGGGGGTAACACTGAAGCTTTCTTT

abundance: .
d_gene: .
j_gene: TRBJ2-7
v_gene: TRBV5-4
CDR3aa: CASSLVGEPYEQYF
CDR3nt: TGTGCCAGCAGCTTGGTAGGGGAACCGTACGAGCAGTACTTC

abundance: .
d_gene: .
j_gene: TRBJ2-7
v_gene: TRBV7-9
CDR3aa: CASSLDFRSYEQYF
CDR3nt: TGTGCCAGCAGCTTAGACTTCCGCTCCTACGAGCAGTACTTC

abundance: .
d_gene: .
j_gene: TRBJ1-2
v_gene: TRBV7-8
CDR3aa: CASSLFPELTAYGYTF
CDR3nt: TGTGCCAGCAGCTTATTCCCCGAATTAACGGCCTATGGCTACACCTTC

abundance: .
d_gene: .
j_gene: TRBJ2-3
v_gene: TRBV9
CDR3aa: CASSVYTGSTGTDTQYF
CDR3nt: TGTGCCAGCAGCGTGTATACAGGGTCCACTGGCACAGATACGCAGTATTTT

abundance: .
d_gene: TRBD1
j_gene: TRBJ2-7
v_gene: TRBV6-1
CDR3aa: CASSVTGTGGAYEQYF
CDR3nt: TGTGCCAGCAGTGTTACCGGGACAGGGGGCGCCTACGAGCAGTACTTC

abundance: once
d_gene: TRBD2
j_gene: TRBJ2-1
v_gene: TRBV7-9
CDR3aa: CASQRGINEQFF
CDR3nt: TGTGCCAGTCAGCGGGGGATCAATGAGCAGTTCTTC

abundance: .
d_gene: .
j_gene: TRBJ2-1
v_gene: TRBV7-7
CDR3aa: CASSPRVTDEQFF
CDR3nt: TGTGCTAGCAGCCCCAGGGTTACGGATGAGCAGTTCTTC

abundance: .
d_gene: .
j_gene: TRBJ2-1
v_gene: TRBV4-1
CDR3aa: CASSPTTSSYNEQFF
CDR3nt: TGCGCCAGCAGCCCGACTACGAGCTCCTACAATGAGCAGTTCTTC

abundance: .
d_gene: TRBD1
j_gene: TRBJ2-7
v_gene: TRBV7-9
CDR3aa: CASSSNRDRVGHEQYF
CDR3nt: TGTGCCAGCAGCTCGAACCGGGACAGGGTGGGCCACGAGCAGTACTTC

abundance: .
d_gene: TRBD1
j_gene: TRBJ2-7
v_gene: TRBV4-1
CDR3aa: CASSQERQGSYEQYF
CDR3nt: TGCGCCAGCAGCCAAGAAAGACAGGGTTCCTACGAGCAGTACTTC

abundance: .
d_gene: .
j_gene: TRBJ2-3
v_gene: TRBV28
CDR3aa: CASSLLQGDTQYF
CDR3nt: TGTGCCAGCAGTTTATTACAGGGAGATACGCAGTATTTT

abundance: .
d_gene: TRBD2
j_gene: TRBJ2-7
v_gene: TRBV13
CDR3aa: CASSHYGTSGVYEQYF
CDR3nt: TGTGCCAGCAGTCATTACGGGACTAGCGGAGTCTACGAGCAGTACTTC

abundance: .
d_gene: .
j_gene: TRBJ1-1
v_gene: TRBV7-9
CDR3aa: CASSLREQNTEAFF
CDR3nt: TGTGCCAGCAGCTTACGGGAGCAAAACACTGAAGCTTTCTTT

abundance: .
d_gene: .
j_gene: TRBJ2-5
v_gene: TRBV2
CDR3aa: CASSDRYQETQYF
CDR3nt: TGTGCCAGCAGCGACAGGTACCAAGAGACCCAGTACTTC

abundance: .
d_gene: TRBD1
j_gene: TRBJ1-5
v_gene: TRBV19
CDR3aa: CASSPRRDRGTGNQPQHF
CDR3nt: TGTGCCAGTAGTCCGAGGAGGGACAGGGGCACCGGCAATCAGCCCCAGCATTTT

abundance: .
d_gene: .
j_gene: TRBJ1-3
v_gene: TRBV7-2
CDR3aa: CASSFTGNTIYF
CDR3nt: TGTGCCAGCAGCTTTACTGGAAACACCATATATTTT

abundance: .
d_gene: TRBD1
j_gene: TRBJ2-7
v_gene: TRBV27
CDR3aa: CASSLLSGQGPYEQYF
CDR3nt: TGTGCCAGCAGTTTATTATCGGGACAGGGTCCCTACGAGCAGTACTTC

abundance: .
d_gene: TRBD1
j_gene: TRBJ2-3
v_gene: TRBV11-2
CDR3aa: CASSLPITGGYTDTQYF
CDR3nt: TGTGCCAGCAGCTTACCCATTACAGGGGGCTACACAGATACGCAGTATTTT

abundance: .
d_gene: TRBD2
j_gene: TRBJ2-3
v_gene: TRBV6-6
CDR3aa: CASTTVAGGGTDTQYF
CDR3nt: TGTGCCAGCACTACAGTAGCGGGAGGAGGCACAGATACGCAGTATTTT

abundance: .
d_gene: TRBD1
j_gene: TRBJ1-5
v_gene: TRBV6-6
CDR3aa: CASSYPGQLNQPQHF
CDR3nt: TGTGCCAGCAGTTACCCGGGACAGCTCAATCAGCCCCAGCATTTT

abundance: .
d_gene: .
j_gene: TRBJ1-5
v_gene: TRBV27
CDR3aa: CASSLRKQGRVDQPQHF
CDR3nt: TGTGCCAGCAGTTTAAGGAAGCAGGGGAGAGTGGATCAGCCCCAGCATTTT

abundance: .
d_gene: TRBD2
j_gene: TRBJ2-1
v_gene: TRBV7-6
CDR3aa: CASSLTSDEQFF
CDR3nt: TGTGCCAGCAGCCTGACTAGCGATGAGCAGTTCTTC

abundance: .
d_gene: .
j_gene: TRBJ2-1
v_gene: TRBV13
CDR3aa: CASSLARRGGNEQFF
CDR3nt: TGTGCCAGCAGCTTAGCGCGAAGGGGGGGCAATGAGCAGTTCTTC

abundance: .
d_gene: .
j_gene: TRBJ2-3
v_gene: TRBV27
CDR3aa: CASTQMGWGTQYF
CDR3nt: TGTGCCAGCACCCAAATGGGGTGGGGTACGCAGTATTTT